This TCR beta chain originates from a study of response to subunit inactivated influenza vaccine. Study observations and caveats: With each seasonal influenza vaccination, the authors suggested, few new T cells are recruited.

As to this clonotype: The target antigen is unknown.

MiXCR, run by TCRdb on the RT-PCR reads, gives a single entry per CDR3 protein. Among about 570,000 distinct CDR3 sequences listed, 12% were seen once. Trimming stripped 6 bases from V and 7 bases from J, with 12 bases between. The CDR3 totals 13 residues. This TCR derives from a man over 45 who received an inactivated influenza vaccine. The chain recombines TRBV12-3 or TRBV12-4 with TRBJ2-2, with D perhaps TRBD1 or TRBD2 (6 bases each). This specimen consisted of PBMCs from blood, obtained on the day of vaccination. The CDR3 DNA reads as TGTGCCAGCAGCCCACAGGGAGGCGGGGAGCTGTTTTTT. This codes for CASSPQGGGELFF.